A selection of T cell receptor beta chains follows, all from one sample in a study of blood T cell repertoires in COVID-19. Profiled with immunoSEQ multiplex PCR; TCRdb holds only in-frame clones, not every one. The repertoire holds a few hundred thousand clones, with around nine tenths as singletons. The material sequenced was peripheral blood. The receptors stem from a middle-aged man who had recovered from COVID-19. Both conserved end residues are part of each CDR3. The D gene is left open where the match is weak. Clone size, where shown, is once, few, many, or a class for clones that have expanded.

V gene	D gene	CDR3 length	J gene	clone size	CDR3 protein	CDR3 DNA
TRBV18	TRBD2	18	TRBJ2-7	-	CASSLLPGLAGDQHEQYF	TGTGCCAGCTCACTTCTCCCGGGACTAGCGGGAGATCAACACGAGCAGTACTTC
TRBV25-1	-	15	TRBJ1-2	-	CASSEYSAGNYGYTF	TGTGCCAGCAGTGAATATTCGGCGGGTAACTATGGCTACACCTTC
TRBV7-8	TRBD1	14	TRBJ2-7	-	CASSPGQGLYEQYF	TGTGCCAGCAGCCCGGGACAGGGCCTCTACGAGCAGTACTTC
TRBV10-3	TRBD1	14	TRBJ1-1	-	CAISGGQVNTEAFF	TGTGCCATCAGTGGGGGACAGGTTAACACTGAAGCTTTCTTT
TRBV18	TRBD1	14	TRBJ2-3	-	CASKPGQGVDTQYF	TGTGCCAGCAAACCGGGACAGGGAGTAGATACGCAGTATTTT
TRBV15	-	14	TRBJ2-1	-	CATSRDASYDEQFF	TGTGCCACCAGCAGAGACGCTAGCTACGATGAGCAGTTCTTC
TRBV4-3	TRBD2	15	TRBJ2-1	-	CASSRTRYPDNEQFF	TGCGCCAGCAGCAGGACTAGATACCCCGACAATGAGCAGTTCTTC
TRBV19	-	13	TRBJ2-3	-	CASSPAVTDTQYF	TGTGCCAGTAGTCCAGCGGTCACAGATACGCAGTATTTT
TRBV9	TRBD2	15	TRBJ2-7	-	CASSAGGSYRYEQYF	TGTGCCAGCAGCGCCGGGGGGTCCTACCGCTACGAGCAGTACTTC
TRBV10-3	-	12	TRBJ2-7	-	CATSLEAYEQYF	TGTGCCACCAGTTTGGAGGCCTACGAGCAGTACTTC
TRBV5-1	TRBD1	14	TRBJ2-7	-	CASAPGTGPYEQYF	TGCGCCAGCGCACCCGGGACAGGGCCCTACGAGCAGTACTTC
TRBV11-3	-	14	TRBJ2-1	few	CASSLVGGQGEQFF	TGTGCCAGCAGCTTAGTGGGGGGGCAGGGTGAGCAGTTCTTC
TRBV19	TRBD2	15	TRBJ2-2	-	CASSTGLWATGELFF	TGTGCCAGTAGTACGGGACTATGGGCGACCGGGGAGCTGTTTTTT
TRBV4-3	-	15	TRBJ2-3	-	CASSQDRGAGDTQYF	TGCGCCAGCAGCCAAGATCGGGGGGCGGGAGATACGCAGTATTTT
TRBV5-6	-	15	TRBJ1-2	-	CASSLSLLGHYGYTF	TGTGCCAGCAGCTTGTCCCTACTTGGTCACTATGGCTACACCTTC